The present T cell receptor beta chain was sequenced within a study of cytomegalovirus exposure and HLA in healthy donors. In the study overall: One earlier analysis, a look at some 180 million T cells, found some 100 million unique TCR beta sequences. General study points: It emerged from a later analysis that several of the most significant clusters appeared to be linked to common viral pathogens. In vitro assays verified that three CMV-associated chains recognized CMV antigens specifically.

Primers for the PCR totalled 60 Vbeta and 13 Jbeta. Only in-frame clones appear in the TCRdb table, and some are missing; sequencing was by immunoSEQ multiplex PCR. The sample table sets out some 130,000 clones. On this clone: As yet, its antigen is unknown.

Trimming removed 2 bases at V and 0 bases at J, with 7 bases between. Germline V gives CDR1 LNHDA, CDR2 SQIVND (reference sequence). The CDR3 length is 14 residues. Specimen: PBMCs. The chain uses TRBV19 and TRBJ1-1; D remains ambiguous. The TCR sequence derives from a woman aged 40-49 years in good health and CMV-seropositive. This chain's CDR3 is CASSIQRLNTEAFF. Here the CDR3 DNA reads TGTGCCAGTAGTATACAGCGTTTGAACACTGAAGCTTTCTTT.